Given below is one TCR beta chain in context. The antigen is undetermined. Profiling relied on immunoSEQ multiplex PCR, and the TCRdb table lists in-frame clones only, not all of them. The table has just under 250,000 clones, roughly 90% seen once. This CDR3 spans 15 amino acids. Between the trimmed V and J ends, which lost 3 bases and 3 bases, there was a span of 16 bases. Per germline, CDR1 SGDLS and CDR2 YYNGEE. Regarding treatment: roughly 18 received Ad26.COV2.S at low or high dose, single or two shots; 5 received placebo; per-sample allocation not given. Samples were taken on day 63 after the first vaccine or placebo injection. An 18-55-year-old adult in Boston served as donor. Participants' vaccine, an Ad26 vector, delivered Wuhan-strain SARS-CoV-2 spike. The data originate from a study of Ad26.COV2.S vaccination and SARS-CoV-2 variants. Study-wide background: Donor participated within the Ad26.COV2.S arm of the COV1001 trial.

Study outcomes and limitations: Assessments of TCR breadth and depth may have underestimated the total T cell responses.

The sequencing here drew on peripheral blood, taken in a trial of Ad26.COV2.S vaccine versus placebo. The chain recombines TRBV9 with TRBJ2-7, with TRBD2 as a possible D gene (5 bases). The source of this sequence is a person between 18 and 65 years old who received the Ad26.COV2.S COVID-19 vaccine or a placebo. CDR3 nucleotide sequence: TGTGCCAGCAGCGAGGGCGGGCGAACCAACTACGAGCAGTACTTC. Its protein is CASSEGGRTNYEQYF.